This T cell receptor (beta chain) comes out of a study of STAT5B mutations in CD4+ large granular lymphocyte leukemia. General study results and limits: 8/27 top patient clones versus 2/35 control clones were TRBV06-family.

As processed by the authors: Productive clonotypes were detectable down to 2.59 x 10-5 frequency. The data were produced by immunoSEQ multiplex PCR, yet TCRdb's version contains in-frame clones alone and is incomplete. V, J and clone size are taken as reported in that table, and D and trimming were inferred from the DNA itself. The sample has more than 30,000 clones, roughly nine tenths seen once. Buffy coats from healthy blood donors served as controls. This clone was seen once. Its cognate antigen is unknown. The germline V gene has CDR1 MNHEY and CDR2 SVGAGI. Trimming left V 6 bases short and J 6 bases short, with 15 bases between. The CDR3 contains 14 residues.

The V gene is TRBV6-5, the J gene TRBJ2-1; unclear D gene. The sequenced sample consisted of CD4+ T cells from blood buffy coats. The TCR originated in a human donor in good health. CDR3 nucleotide sequence: TGTGCCAGCAGCTCCTCAAGACTTACCAATGAGCAGTTCTTC. As protein: CASSSSRLTNEQFF.